Following are 5 T cell receptor beta chains from one sample sequenced in a study of a mutant IDH1 vaccine in newly diagnosed glioma. The time point was: baseline, week 1 (first vaccination visit). Treatment reported: pre-vaccination baseline after standard-of-care therapy. The assay was immunoSEQ multiplex PCR, and TCRdb's table has in-frame clones only and misses some. The profile shows about 32,000 clones, roughly 80% of them singletons. The sequences come from PBMCs, collected from a glioma patient treated with radiotherapy, temozolomide or both. Every receptor here comes from a man younger than 45 with glioma.

The genes are TRBV5-1 and TRBJ2-1; 12 bases align to TRBD2. Germline loops: CDR1 SGHRS, CDR2 YFSETQ. V gave up 4 bases and J gave up 7 bases; unmatched junction bases: 6. The CDR3 spans 15 residues. The CDR3 here is CASSLAGGPGNEQFF. CDR3 DNA: TGCGCCAGCAGCCTAGCGGGAGGGCCCGGTAATGAGCAGTTCTTC.

The chain combines TRBV28 with TRBJ2-1, with TRBD2 as a possible D gene (6 bases). The V end lost 3 bases, the J end lost 5 bases, and 17 bases lay between the germline ends. The CDR3 spans 16 residues. Per the germline V gene, CDR1 is MDHEN and CDR2 is SYDVKM. The CDR3 loop reads CASSFLVGGDDNEQFF. The CDR3, as DNA: TGTGCCAGCAGTTTCCTGGTCGGCGGGGACGACAATGAGCAGTTCTTC.

V and J are TRBV6-6 and TRBJ1-5; a weak D match, TRBD1 (6 bases). Trimming took off 3 bases at V and 7 bases at J, with 13 bases between the two ends. The germline CDR1 and CDR2 sequences are MNHNY and SVGAGI (reference sequence). The CDR3 covers 14 residues. The CDR3: CASSYKAGEQPQHF. CDR3 DNA sequence: TGTGCCAGCAGTTATAAGGCAGGGGAACAGCCCCAGCATTTT.

The J gene is TRBJ2-1, the V gene TRBV19; no clear D gene. Germline V CDR1 and CDR2: LNHDA, SQIVND (reference sequence). This CDR3 comprises 14 residues. V gave up 3 bases and J gave up 10 bases, with 16 bases separating them. CDR3: CASSIELRTLEQFF. In DNA, the CDR3 is TGTGCCAGTAGTATCGAGCTTAGAACCCTCGAGCAGTTCTTC.

The chain links TRBV7-6 to TRBJ1-5; D call uncertain. CDR1 is SGHVS, CDR2 FNYEAQ, per germline. Deletions cut 10 bases from V and 4 bases from J, with 14 bases between. This CDR3 has 13 amino acids. CDR3 region: CATSLKANQPQHF. CDR3 sequence (DNA): TGTGCCACCTCCTTGAAGGCAAATCAGCCCCAGCATTTT.